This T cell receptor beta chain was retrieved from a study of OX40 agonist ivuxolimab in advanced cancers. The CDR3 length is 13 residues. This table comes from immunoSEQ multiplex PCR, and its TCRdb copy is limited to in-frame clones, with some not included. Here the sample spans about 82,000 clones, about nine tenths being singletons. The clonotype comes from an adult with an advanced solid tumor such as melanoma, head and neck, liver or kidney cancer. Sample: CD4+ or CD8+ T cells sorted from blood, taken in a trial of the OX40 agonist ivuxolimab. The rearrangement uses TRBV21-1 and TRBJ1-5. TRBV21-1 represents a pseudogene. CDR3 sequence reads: CASSKGPNQPQHF. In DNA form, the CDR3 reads TGTGCCAGCAGCAAAGGCCCCAATCAGCCCCAGCATTTT.